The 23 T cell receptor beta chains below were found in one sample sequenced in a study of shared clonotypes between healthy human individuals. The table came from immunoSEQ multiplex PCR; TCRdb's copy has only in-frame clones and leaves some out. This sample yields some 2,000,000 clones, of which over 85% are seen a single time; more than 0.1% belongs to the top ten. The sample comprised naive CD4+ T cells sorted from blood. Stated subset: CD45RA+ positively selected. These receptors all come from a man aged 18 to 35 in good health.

CDR3 protein: CASSMRGSYTF. In nucleotides, the CDR3 is TGTGCCAGTAGTATGCGGGGATCTTATACCTTC. V and J are TRBV19 and TRBJ1-2, with D uncertain. The CDR3 loop spans 11 amino acids. V lost 3 bases, J lost 14 bases, and 13 bases lay in between. Germline loops: CDR1 LNHDA, CDR2 SQIVND (reference sequence).

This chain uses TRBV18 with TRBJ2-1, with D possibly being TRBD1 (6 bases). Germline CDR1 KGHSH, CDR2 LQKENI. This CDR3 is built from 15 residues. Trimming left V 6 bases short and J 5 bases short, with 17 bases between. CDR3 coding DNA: TGTGCCAGCTCCACCCGACAGGCGATCCACAATGAGCAGTTCTTC. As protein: CASSTRQAIHNEQFF.

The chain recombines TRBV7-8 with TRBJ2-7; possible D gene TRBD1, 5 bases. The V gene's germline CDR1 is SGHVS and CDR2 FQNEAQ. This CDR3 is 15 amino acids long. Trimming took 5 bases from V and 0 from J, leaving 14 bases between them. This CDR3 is CASSPKGIPSYEQYF. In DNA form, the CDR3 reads TGTGCCAGCAGCCCTAAGGGGATTCCCTCCTACGAGCAGTACTTC.

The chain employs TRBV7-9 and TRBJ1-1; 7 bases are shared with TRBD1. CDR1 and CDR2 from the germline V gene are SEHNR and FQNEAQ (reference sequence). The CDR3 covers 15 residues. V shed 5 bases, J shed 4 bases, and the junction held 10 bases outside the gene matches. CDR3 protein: CASSPRPTGRTEAFF. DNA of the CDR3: TGTGCCAGCAGCCCACGCCCGACAGGGCGCACTGAAGCTTTCTTT.

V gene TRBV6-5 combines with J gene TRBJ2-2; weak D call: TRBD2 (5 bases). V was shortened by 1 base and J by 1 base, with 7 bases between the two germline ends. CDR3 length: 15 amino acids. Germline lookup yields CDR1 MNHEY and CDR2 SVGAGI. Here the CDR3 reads CASSYLDWNTGELFF. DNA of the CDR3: TGTGCCAGCAGTTACTTGGACTGGAACACCGGGGAGCTGTTTTTT.

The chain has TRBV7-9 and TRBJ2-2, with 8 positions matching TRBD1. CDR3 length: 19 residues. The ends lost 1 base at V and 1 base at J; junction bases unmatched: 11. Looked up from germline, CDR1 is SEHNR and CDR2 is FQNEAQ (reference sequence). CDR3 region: CASSLEGDRTGRNTGELFF. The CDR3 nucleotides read TGTGCCAGCAGCTTAGAGGGGGACCGGACAGGGAGGAACACCGGGGAGCTGTTTTTT.

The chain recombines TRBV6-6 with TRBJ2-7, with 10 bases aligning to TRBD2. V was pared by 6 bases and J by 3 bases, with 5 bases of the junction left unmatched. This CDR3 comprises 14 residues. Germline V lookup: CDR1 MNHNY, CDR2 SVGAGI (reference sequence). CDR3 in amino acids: CASSRLAGNYEQYF. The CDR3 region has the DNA TGTGCCAGCAGCAGACTAGCGGGCAACTACGAGCAGTACTTC.

The CDR3, as DNA: TGTGCCAGCAGCTTATGGCGGGGGCTTATCACAGATACGCAGTATTTT. Translated, it gives CASSLWRGLITDTQYF. The chain is built from TRBV7-9 and TRBJ2-3; TRBD2 might be the D (7 bases). Deletions cut 2 bases from V and 2 bases from J, with 14 bases between. The CDR3 sequence is 16 residues long. Germline V gives CDR1 SEHNR, CDR2 FQNEAQ (reference sequence).

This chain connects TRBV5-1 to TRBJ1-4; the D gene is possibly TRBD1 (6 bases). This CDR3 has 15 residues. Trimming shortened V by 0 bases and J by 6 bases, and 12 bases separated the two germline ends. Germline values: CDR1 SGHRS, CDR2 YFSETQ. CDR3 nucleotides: TGCGCCAGCAGCTTGGAATACAGGGCCTATGAAAAACTGTTTTTT. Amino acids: CASSLEYRAYEKLFF.

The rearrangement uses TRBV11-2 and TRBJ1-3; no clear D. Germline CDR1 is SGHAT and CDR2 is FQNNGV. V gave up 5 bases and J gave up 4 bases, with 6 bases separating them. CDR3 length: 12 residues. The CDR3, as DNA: TGTGCCAGCAGCCCCCAGGGAAACACCATATATTTT. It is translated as CASSPQGNTIYF.

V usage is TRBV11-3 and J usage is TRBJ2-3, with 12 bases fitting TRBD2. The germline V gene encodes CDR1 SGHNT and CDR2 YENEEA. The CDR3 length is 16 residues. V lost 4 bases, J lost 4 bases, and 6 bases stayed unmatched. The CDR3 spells CASSSPLAGGSDTQYF. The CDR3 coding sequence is TGTGCCAGCAGCTCGCCACTAGCGGGAGGTTCAGATACGCAGTATTTT.

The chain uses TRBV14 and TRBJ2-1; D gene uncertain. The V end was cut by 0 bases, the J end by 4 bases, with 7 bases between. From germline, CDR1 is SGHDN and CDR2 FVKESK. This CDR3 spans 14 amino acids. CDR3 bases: TGTGCCAGCAGCCAAGATTTGCCTTACAATGAGCAGTTCTTC. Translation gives CASSQDLPYNEQFF.

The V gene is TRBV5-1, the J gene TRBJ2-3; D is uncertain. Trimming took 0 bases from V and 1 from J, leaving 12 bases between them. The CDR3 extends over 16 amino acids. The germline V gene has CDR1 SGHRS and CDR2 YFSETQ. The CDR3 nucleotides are TGCGCCAGCAGCTTGGTTGGTAGTCCAGGCACAGATACGCAGTATTTT. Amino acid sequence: CASSLVGSPGTDTQYF.

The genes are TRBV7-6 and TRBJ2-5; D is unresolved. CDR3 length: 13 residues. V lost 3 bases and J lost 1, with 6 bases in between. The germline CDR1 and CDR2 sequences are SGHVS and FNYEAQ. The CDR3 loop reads CASSFSGQETQYF. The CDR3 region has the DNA TGTGCCAGCAGCTTCTCAGGCCAAGAGACCCAGTACTTC. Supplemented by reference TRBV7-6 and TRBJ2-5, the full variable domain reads GAGVSQSPRYKVTKRGQDVALRCDPISGHVSLYWYRQALGQGPEFLTYFNYEAQQDKSGLPNDRFSAERPEGSISTLTIQRTEQRDSAMYRCASSFSGQETQYFGPGTRLLVL.

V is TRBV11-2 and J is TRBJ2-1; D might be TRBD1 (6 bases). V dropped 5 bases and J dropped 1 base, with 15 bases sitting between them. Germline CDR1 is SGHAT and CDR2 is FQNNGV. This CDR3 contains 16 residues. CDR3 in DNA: TGTGCCAGCAGCGTCACAGGGAAAACTTCCTACAATGAGCAGTTCTTC. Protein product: CASSVTGKTSYNEQFF.

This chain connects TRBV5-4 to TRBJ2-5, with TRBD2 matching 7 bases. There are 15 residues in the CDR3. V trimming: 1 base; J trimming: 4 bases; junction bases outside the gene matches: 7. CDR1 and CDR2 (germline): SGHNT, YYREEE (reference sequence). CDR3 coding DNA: TGTGCCAGCAGCTTGCGAGCGGGGCAGCGAGAGACCCAGTACTTC. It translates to CASSLRAGQRETQYF.

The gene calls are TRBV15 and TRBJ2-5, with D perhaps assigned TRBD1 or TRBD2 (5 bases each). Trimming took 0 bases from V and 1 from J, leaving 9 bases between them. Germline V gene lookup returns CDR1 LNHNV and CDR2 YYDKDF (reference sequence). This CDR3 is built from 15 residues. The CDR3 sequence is CATSRDRGGQETQYF. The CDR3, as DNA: TGTGCCACCAGCAGAGATCGTGGGGGCCAAGAGACCCAGTACTTC. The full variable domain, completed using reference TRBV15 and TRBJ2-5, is DAMVIQNPRYQVTQFGKPVTLSCSQTLNHNVMYWYQQKSSQAPKLLFHYYDKDFNNEADTPDNFQSRRPNTSFCFLDIRSPGLGDTAMYLCATSRDRGGQETQYFGPGTRLLVL.

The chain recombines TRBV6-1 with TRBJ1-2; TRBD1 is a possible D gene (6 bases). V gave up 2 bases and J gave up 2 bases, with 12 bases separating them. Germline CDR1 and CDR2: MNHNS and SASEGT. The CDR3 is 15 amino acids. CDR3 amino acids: CASSELSQGNYGYTF. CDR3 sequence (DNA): TGTGCCAGCAGTGAATTGAGTCAGGGGAACTATGGCTACACCTTC.

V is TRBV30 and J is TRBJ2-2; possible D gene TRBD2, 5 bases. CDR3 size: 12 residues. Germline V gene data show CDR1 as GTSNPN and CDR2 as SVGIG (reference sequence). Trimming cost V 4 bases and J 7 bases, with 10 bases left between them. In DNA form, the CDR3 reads TGTGCCTGGACCCGGAGGAACGGGGAGCTGTTTTTT. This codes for CAWTRRNGELFF.

The CDR3 spells CASSPGIRKLFF. CDR3 DNA sequence: TGTGCCAGCAGCCCAGGGATTCGGAAACTGTTTTTT. The J gene is TRBJ1-4, the V gene TRBV7-8; possible D gene TRBD1, 5 bases. The CDR3 has 12 amino acids. V was trimmed by 5 bases and J by 11 bases, leaving 12 bases between them. The germline V gene has CDR1 SGHVS and CDR2 FQNEAQ.

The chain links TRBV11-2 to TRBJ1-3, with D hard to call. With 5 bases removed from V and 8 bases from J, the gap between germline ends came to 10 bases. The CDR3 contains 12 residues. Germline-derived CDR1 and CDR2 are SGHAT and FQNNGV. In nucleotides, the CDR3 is TGTGCCAGCAGCCAAGATCGTGACACCATATATTTT. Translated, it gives CASSQDRDTIYF.

CDR3 sequence: CASSLLTGDSPLHF. CDR3 nucleotides: TGTGCCAGCAGCTTGCTTACAGGGGATTCACCCCTCCACTTT. The chain joins TRBV7-2 to TRBJ1-6; TRBD1 matches at 7 bases. Losses at the gene ends were 3 bases for V and 8 bases for J; bases not matched to a gene: 4. The CDR3 extends over 14 amino acids. The germline CDR1 and CDR2 sequences are SGHTA and FQGNSA.

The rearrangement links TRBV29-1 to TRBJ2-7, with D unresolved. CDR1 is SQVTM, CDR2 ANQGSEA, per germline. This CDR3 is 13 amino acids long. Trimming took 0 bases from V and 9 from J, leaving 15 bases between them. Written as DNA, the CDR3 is TGCAGCGTTGAAGATATCATCGGCGGTGGGCAGTACTTC. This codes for CSVEDIIGGGQYF.